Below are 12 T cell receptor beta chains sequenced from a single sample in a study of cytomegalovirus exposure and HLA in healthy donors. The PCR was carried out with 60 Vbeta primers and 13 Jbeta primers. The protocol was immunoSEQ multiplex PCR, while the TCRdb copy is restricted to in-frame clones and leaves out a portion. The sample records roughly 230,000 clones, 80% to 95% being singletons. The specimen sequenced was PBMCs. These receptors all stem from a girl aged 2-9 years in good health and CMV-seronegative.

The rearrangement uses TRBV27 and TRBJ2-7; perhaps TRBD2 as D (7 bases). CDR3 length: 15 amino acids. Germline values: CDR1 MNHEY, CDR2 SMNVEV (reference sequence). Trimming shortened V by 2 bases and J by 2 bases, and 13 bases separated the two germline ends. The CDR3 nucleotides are TGTGCCAGCAGTTTAAACGGGGGGCAAGCCTACGAGCAGTACTTC. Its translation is CASSLNGGQAYEQYF.

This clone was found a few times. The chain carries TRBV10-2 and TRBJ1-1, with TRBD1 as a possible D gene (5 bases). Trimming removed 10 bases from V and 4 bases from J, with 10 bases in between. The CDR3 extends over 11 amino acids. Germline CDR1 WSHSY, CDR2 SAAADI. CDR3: CATIGVTEAFF. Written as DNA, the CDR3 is TGCGCCACGATAGGGGTCACTGAAGCTTTCTTT.

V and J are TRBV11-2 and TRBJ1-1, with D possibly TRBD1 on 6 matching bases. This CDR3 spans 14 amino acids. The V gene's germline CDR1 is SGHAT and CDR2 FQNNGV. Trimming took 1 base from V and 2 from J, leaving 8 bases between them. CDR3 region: CASSLAGDNTEAFF. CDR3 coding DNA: TGTGCCAGCAGCTTAGCAGGGGACAACACTGAAGCTTTCTTT.

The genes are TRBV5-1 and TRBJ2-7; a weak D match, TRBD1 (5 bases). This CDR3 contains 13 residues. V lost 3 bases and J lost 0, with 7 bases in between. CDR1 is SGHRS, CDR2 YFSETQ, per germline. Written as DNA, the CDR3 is TGCGCCAGCAGCTCTGGACACTCCTACGAGCAGTACTTC. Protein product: CASSSGHSYEQYF.

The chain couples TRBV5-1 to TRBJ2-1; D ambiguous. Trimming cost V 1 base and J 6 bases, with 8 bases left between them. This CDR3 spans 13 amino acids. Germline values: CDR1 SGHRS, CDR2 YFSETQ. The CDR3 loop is CASSLSRANEQFF. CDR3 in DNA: TGCGCCAGCAGCTTGTCCCGAGCCAATGAGCAGTTCTTC.

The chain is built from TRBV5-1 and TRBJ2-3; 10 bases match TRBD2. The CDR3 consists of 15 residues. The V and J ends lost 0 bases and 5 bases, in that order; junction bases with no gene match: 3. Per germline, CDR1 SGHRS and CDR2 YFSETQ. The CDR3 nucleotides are TGCGCCAGCAGCTTGGCTAGCGGGGGAGGAGATACGCAGTATTTT. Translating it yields CASSLASGGGDTQYF.

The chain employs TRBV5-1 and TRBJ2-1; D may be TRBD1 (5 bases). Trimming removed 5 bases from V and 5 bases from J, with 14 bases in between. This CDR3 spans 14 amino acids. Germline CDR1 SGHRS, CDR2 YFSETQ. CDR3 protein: CASSRGGADNEQFF. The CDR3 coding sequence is TGCGCCAGCAGTCGAGGTGGGGCGGACAATGAGCAGTTCTTC.

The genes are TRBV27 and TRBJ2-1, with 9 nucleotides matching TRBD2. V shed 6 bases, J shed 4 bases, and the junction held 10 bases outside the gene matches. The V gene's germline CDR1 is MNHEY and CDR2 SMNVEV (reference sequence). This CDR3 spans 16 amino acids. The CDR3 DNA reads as TGTGCCAGCAGGCGCGAAAGCGGGAGGCAGTACAATGAGCAGTTCTTC. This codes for CASRRESGRQYNEQFF.

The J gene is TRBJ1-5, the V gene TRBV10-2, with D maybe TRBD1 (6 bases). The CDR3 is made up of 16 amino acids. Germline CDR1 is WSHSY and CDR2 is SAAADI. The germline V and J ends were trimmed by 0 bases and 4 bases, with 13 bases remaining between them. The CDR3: CASSESRGGGNQPQHF. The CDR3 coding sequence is TGCGCCAGCAGTGAGTCGAGGGGGGGAGGTAATCAGCCCCAGCATTTT.

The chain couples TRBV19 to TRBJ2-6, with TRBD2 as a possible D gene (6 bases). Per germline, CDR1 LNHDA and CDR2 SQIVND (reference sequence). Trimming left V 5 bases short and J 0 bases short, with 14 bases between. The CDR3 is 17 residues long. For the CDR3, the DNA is TGTGCCAGTAGTTCGGGGGTCGGAAGCTCTGGGGCCAACGTCCTGACTTTC. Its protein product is CASSSGVGSSGANVLTF.

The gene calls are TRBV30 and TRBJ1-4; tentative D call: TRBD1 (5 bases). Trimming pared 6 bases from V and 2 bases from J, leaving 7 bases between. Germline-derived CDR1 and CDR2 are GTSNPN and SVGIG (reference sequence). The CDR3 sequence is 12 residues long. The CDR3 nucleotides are TGTGCCTGTCGGGGGACTAATGAAAAACTGTTTTTT. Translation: CACRGTNEKLFF.

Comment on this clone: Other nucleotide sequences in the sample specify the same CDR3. In DNA form, the CDR3 reads TGTGCCAGTAGTATAGGACAGTCCTCCTACAATGAGCAGTTCTTC. This gives the protein CASSIGQSSYNEQFF. V and J are TRBV19 and TRBJ2-1, with D maybe TRBD1 (5 bases). V was shortened by 1 base and J by 0 bases, with 7 bases between the two germline ends. This CDR3 spans 15 amino acids. Germline values: CDR1 LNHDA, CDR2 SQIVND (reference sequence). Combining the CDR3 with reference TRBV19 and TRBJ2-1 gives the whole variable domain DGGITQSPKYLFRKEGQNVTLSCEQNLNHDAMYWYRQDPGQGLRLIYYSQIVNDFQKGDIAEGYSVSREKKESFPLTVTSAQKNPTAFYLCASSIGQSSYNEQFFGPGTRLTVL.